These 26 T cell receptor beta chains were all obtained from the same sample, sequenced in a study of persistence of HIV-infected CD4 T cells (dated by TCRdb to 2020 to 2021). No antigen has been assigned to these receptors. Reading the label with the study, this specimen's treatment or condition is: suppressive antiretroviral therapy. A pool of overlapping 15-mer peptides from HIV-1 Gag, at around 1.1 ug per peptide per mL, was used to stimulate the cells. Nonresponding CD40L-negative CD69-negative CD45RO-high memory CD4+ T cells were sorted as memory populations depleted of antigen-responding cells. The immunoSEQ hsTCRB assay version 4 in survey mode was used to sequence TCRbeta repertoires from genomic DNA. TCRdb's version of the immuneACCESS table is confined to in-frame rearrangements and falls short of the full clone set. An unresolved V gene accounts for under half of the shortfall where checked; the remainder is of unknown origin. Here the sample has roughly 32,000 clones; roughly 82% occur a single time. The ten largest clonotypes hold about 18% of the sample.

The specimen comprised CD4+ T cells sorted from PBMCs after approximately 18-hour stimulation, sampled from a patient who received antiretroviral therapy. The cell subset or site label for this specimen denotes: CD40L-CD69- CD45RO-high memory CD4 T cells not responding to Gag peptides. These receptors originate from an adult woman with HIV who was CMV-seropositive.

The J gene is TRBJ2-7, the V gene TRBV7-3; D is tentatively TRBD1 or TRBD2 (5 bases each). The germline V gene encodes CDR1 SGHTA and CDR2 FQGTGA. The V end lost 1 base, the J end lost 0 bases, and 10 bases lay between the germline ends. This CDR3 is 15 amino acids long. The CDR3 protein is CASSLNGGPSYEQYF. The DNA for the CDR3 is TGTGCCAGCAGCTTAAATGGGGGTCCCTCCTACGAGCAGTACTTC.

CDR3 bases: TGCGCCAGCAGCTTGGACGCGGGGGCGTCCTACGAGCAGTACTTC. This encodes CASSLDAGASYEQYF. The chain combines TRBV5-1 with TRBJ2-7; possible D gene TRBD2, 7 bases. Trimming removed 0 bases at V and 1 base at J, with 11 bases between. Germline CDR1 reads SGHRS; CDR2 reads YFSETQ. This CDR3 is 15 amino acids long.

V and J are TRBV7-6 and TRBJ2-5, with no clear D. V was shortened by 5 bases and J by 5 bases, with 6 bases between the two germline ends. Germline V gene data show CDR1 as SGHVS and CDR2 as FNYEAQ. The CDR3 sequence is 11 residues long. In DNA, the CDR3 is TGTGCCAGCAGCGCCGGCGAGACCCAGTACTTC. Translating gives CASSAGETQYF.

The chain recombines TRBV19 with TRBJ1-2; tentative D call: TRBD1 (5 bases). Trimming left V 8 bases short and J 9 bases short, with 10 bases between. Germline V gene sequence: CDR1 LNHDA, CDR2 SQIVND (reference sequence). The CDR3 runs 10 residues. Written as DNA, the CDR3 is TGTGCCAGTGGGGAGGACAGCTACACCTTC. This codes for CASGEDSYTF.

The chain links TRBV5-1 to TRBJ1-1, with 8 nucleotides matching TRBD1. CDR1 is SGHRS and CDR2 is YFSETQ in the germline V gene. J was trimmed by 1 base and V by 4 bases; bases with no gene match: 3. The CDR3 has 14 amino acids. The CDR3 bases are TGCGCCAGCAGCCCAGGGACAGGGAACACTGAAGCTTTCTTT. It encodes CASSPGTGNTEAFF. Combining the CDR3 with reference TRBV5-1 and TRBJ1-1 gives the whole variable domain KAGVTQTPRYLIKTRGQQVTLSCSPISGHRSVSWYQQTPGQGLQFLFEYFSETQRNKGNFPGRFSGRQFSNSRSEMNVSTLELGDSALYLCASSPGTGNTEAFFGQGTRLTVV.

The chain joins TRBV2 to TRBJ1-3; 8 bases match TRBD1. V dropped 6 bases and J dropped 2; count of bases not matched to a gene: 6. Germline CDR1 reads SNHLY; CDR2 reads FYNNEI. This CDR3 has 15 amino acids. In DNA, the CDR3 is TGTGCCAGCAGGTCGGTACAGGGGGCTGGAAACACCATATATTTT. Its translation: CASRSVQGAGNTIYF.

This chain links TRBV6-2 or TRBV6-3 with TRBJ1-2; D is unresolved. V gave up 4 bases and J gave up 5 bases, with 5 bases separating them. Looked up from germline, CDR1 is MNHEY and CDR2 is SVGEGT. The CDR3 is made up of 11 amino acids. In nucleotides, the CDR3 is TGTGCCAGCAGTTCAGAGTATGGCTACACCTTC. Translating it yields CASSSEYGYTF.

The chain couples TRBV29-1 to TRBJ2-7, with D possibly matching TRBD2 (5 bases). The V end lost 4 bases, the J end lost 6 bases, and 19 bases lay between the germline ends. Germline CDR1 SQVTM, CDR2 ANQGSEA. This CDR3 has 14 amino acids. CDR3 bases: TGCAGCGTTGGTAAGGCCGGACTTTGGAGCGAGCAGTACTTC. It translates to CSVGKAGLWSEQYF.

V and J are TRBV6-5 and TRBJ2-2; no firm D call. This CDR3 has 15 residues. The V gene lost 7 bases and the J gene lost 8 bases, with 20 bases spanning the gap. Germline loops: CDR1 MNHEY, CDR2 SVGAGI. In DNA form, the CDR3 reads TGTGCCAGCAACGAACGGATGGGTAGGGCTGGGGAGCTGTTTTTT. This sequence encodes CASNERMGRAGELFF.

This rearrangement joins TRBV3-1 (or the pseudogene TRBV3-2) to TRBJ2-5; TRBD2 is a possible D gene (5 bases). The V and J ends lost 4 bases and 8 bases respectively, with 11 bases between them. Germline V gives CDR1 LGHDT, CDR2 YNNKEL (reference sequence). The CDR3 totals 12 residues. DNA of the CDR3: TGTGCCAGCAGCCCCGAGGAGGTCACCCAGTACTTC. Its protein product is CASSPEEVTQYF.

This clone was counted a few times. The chain links TRBV4-1 to TRBJ1-6; D perhaps matches TRBD1 (6 bases). The CDR3 sequence is 17 residues long. CDR1 and CDR2 (germline): MGHRA, YSYEKL. Trimming removed 4 bases from V and 0 bases from J, with 13 bases in between. The CDR3 DNA follows: TGCGCCAGCAGCCGAACACAGGGAAGCTCCTATAATTCACCCCTCCACTTT. Translated: CASSRTQGSSYNSPLHF.

The gene calls are TRBV6-4 and TRBJ2-7; possibly TRBD1 for D (5 bases). The CDR3 spans 13 residues. The V gene's germline CDR1 is MRHNA and CDR2 SNTAGT. The V end was cut by 4 bases, the J end by 3 bases, with 10 bases between. The CDR3 loop is CASSGDRYYEQYF. The CDR3 region has the DNA TGTGCCAGCAGTGGAGACAGATACTACGAGCAGTACTTC.

This clone was recorded a few times. The rearrangement links TRBV19 to TRBJ2-2; 10 bases line up with TRBD1. Germline loops: CDR1 LNHDA, CDR2 SQIVND (reference sequence). Losses at the gene ends were 5 bases for V and 7 bases for J; bases not matched to a gene: 10. CDR3 length: 16 residues. The chain's CDR3 is CASSLLTGGADGELFF. The DNA for the CDR3 is TGTGCCAGTAGTCTATTGACAGGGGGCGCGGACGGGGAGCTGTTTTTT.

The rearrangement joins TRBV12-3 or TRBV12-4 to TRBJ2-2; the D is unclear. V lost 7 bases and J 1 base, leaving 1 base between the germline ends. The CDR3 runs to 11 residues. Here the CDR3 reads CASKNTGELFF. The CDR3 DNA sequence: TGTGCCAGCAAGAACACCGGGGAGCTGTTTTTT.

This rearrangement joins TRBV6-5 to TRBJ2-7; TRBD2 matches 7 bases. This CDR3 region has 14 residues. Germline-derived CDR1 and CDR2 are MNHEY and SVGAGI. After removal of 6 bases from V and 4 bases from J, the junction contained 9 bases not matched to a gene. This CDR3 reads CASRSAGLLYEQYF. The CDR3 coding sequence is TGTGCCAGCAGATCAGCGGGACTCCTTTACGAGCAGTACTTC.

In its sample, this clone was seen once. The V and J genes are TRBV5-1 and TRBJ2-3, with 8 bases aligning to TRBD1. There are 15 residues in the CDR3. Trimming cost V 0 bases and J 2 bases; bases outside gene matches: 2. Germline lookup yields CDR1 SGHRS and CDR2 YFSETQ. CDR3: CASSLARGLTDTQYF. The DNA for the CDR3 is TGCGCCAGCAGCTTGGCCAGGGGGCTCACAGATACGCAGTATTTT.

The chain links TRBV9 to TRBJ2-5; 9 bases line up with TRBD2. Per germline, CDR1 SGDLS and CDR2 YYNGEE. The CDR3 totals 15 residues. V lost 3 bases, J lost 2 bases, and 5 bases stayed unmatched. The chain's CDR3 is CASSGRTSEQETQYF. The CDR3 bases are TGTGCCAGCAGCGGACGGACTAGCGAACAAGAGACCCAGTACTTC.

The chain combines TRBV11-1 with TRBJ1-1; 12 bases agree with TRBD1. V shed 1 base and J 10 bases; nucleotides not matched to a gene: 4. This CDR3 has 14 residues. Looked up from germline, CDR1 is SGHAT and CDR2 is FQDESV (reference sequence). The DNA of the CDR3 is TGTGCCAGCAGCTTAGTGGGACAGGGGGCTCGAGCTTTCTTT. Protein sequence: CASSLVGQGARAFF.

DNA for the CDR3: TGCGCCAGCAGCGCAGGGAATCAGCCCCAGCATTTT. This sequence encodes CASSAGNQPQHF. The V call is TRBV10-2, the J call TRBJ1-5; tentatively, D is TRBD1 (5 bases). CDR1 and CDR2 from the germline V gene are WSHSY and SAAADI. Trimming took off 6 bases at V and 4 bases at J, with 7 bases between the two ends. This CDR3 has 12 amino acids.

The chain joins TRBV19 to TRBJ2-2, with TRBD1 identical over 8 bases. The V gene end was trimmed by 7 bases and the J gene end by 5 bases; junction bases not matched to a gene: 6. The CDR3 runs 14 residues. Per germline, CDR1 LNHDA and CDR2 SQIVND (reference sequence). The CDR3 region has the DNA TGTGCCAGTAAGGGCAGGGGGCAAACCGGGGAGCTGTTTTTT. Translation: CASKGRGQTGELFF.

The chain is built from TRBV27 and TRBJ1-1; D is ambiguous. V was clipped by 7 bases and J by 6 bases, with 9 bases between them. CDR1 MNHEY and CDR2 SMNVEV come from the germline V gene (reference sequence). The CDR3 is made up of 11 amino acids. CDR3 in amino acids: CASTGVSEAFF. Here the CDR3 DNA reads TGTGCCAGCACCGGGGTTTCTGAAGCTTTCTTT.

The chain recombines TRBV15 with TRBJ2-5, with D possibly TRBD1 on 5 matching bases. There are 16 residues in the CDR3. From germline, CDR1 is LNHNV and CDR2 YYDKDF (reference sequence). The V and J ends lost 4 bases and 4 bases respectively, with 19 bases between them. CDR3 bases: TGTGCCACCAGCACCCTATTTTCAGGGTCCGTAGAGACCCAGTACTTC. Translating it yields CATSTLFSGSVETQYF.

This chain uses TRBV28 with TRBJ1-2; 7 bases align to TRBD1. The CDR3 is 16 residues long. Germline CDR1 and CDR2: MDHEN and SYDVKM. The V segment lost 7 bases and the J segment 4 bases; nucleotides outside the gene matches: 15. The CDR3 sequence is CASTGDSNFMGYGYTF. The CDR3 DNA reads as TGTGCCAGCACAGGGGACAGCAATTTTATGGGCTATGGCTACACCTTC.

The chain uses TRBV5-1 and TRBJ2-5; D may correspond to TRBD1 or TRBD2 (5 bases each). The CDR3 consists of 14 residues. CDR1 is SGHRS and CDR2 is YFSETQ in the germline V gene. V was trimmed by 3 bases and J by 3 bases, leaving 12 bases between them. Written as DNA, the CDR3 is TGCGCCAGCAGCTACGGGACGGTTAAAGAGACCCAGTACTTC. Amino acids: CASSYGTVKETQYF.

The rearrangement uses TRBV18 and TRBJ2-7; D perhaps matches TRBD1 (6 bases). The germline gives CDR1 KGHSH, CDR2 LQKENI. The V end was cut by 3 bases, the J end by 2 bases, with 11 bases between. The CDR3 runs to 14 residues. The CDR3 DNA reads as TGTGCCAGCTCACCTACAGGGACAACCTACGAGCAGTACTTC. Amino acids: CASSPTGTTYEQYF.

This sequence joins TRBV7-2 and TRBJ1-2; possible D gene TRBD1, 6 bases. In germline, CDR1 is SGHTA, CDR2 FQGNSA. Trimming shortened V by 5 bases and J by 4 bases, and 17 bases separated the two germline ends. This CDR3 has 15 residues. The CDR3 protein is CASSPRLGGGYGYTF. The CDR3 DNA is TGTGCCAGCAGCCCACGGTTGGGGGGCGGCTATGGCTACACCTTC.